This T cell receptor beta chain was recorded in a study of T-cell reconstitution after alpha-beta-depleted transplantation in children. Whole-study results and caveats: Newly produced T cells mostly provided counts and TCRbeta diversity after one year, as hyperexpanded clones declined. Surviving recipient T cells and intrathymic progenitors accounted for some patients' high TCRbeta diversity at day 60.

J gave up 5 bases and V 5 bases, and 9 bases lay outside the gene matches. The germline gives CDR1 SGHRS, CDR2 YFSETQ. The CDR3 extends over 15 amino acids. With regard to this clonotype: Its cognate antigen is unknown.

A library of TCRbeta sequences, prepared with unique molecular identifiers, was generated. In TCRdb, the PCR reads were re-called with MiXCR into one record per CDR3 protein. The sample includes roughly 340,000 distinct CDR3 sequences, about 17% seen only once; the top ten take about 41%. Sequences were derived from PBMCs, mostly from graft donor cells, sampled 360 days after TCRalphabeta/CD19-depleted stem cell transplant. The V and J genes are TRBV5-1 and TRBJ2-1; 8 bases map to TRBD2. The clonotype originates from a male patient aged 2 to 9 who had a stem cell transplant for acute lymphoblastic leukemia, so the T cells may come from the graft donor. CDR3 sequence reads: CASSYGLATNNEQFF. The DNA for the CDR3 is TGCGCCAGCAGTTACGGACTAGCTACTAACAATGAGCAGTTCTTC.